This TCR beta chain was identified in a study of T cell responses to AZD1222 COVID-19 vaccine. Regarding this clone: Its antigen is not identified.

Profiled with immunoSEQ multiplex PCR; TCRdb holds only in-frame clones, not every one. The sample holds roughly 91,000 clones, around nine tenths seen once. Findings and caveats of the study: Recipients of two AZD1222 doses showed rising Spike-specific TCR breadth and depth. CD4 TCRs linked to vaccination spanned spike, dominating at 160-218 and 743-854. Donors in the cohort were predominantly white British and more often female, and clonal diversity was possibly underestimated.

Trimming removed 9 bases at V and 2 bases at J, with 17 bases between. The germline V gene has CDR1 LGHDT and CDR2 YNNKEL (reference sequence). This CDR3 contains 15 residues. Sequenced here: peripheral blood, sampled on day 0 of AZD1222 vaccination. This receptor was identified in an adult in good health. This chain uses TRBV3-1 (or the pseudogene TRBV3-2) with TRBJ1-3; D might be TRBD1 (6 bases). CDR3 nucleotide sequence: TGTGCCAGTCGAAGGGGGATAGAGGCTGGAAACACCATATATTTT. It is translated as CASRRGIEAGNTIYF.